The 32 T cell receptor beta chains reported below all come from one sample, sequenced in a study of technical replicates of blood from several donors. Using immunoSEQ multiplex PCR, the repertoire was profiled, and TCRdb retains in-frame clones only, with some absent. The sample comprises approximately 16,000 clones, around 87% of which are singletons, and 9% to 15% rests with the top ten. What was sequenced was PBMCs. Receptors originate from a human donor in good health.

The V gene is TRBV18, the J gene TRBJ1-2; no clear D. This CDR3 comprises 11 residues. The germline CDR1 and CDR2 sequences are KGHSH and LQKENI. The germline V and J ends were trimmed by 5 bases and 3 bases, with 4 bases remaining between them. CDR3 region: CASSVDYGYTF. CDR3 nucleotide sequence: TGTGCCAGCTCAGTAGACTATGGCTACACCTTC.

The chain links TRBV7-9 to TRBJ2-3; D uncertain. CDR3 size: 15 residues. The V end lost 6 bases, the J end lost 1 base, and 14 bases lay between the germline ends. Germline V gene data show CDR1 as SEHNR and CDR2 as FQNEAQ (reference sequence). Here the CDR3 DNA reads TGTGCCAGCAGTCCCGGAGTTTCTGGCACAGATACGCAGTATTTT. Translated, it gives CASSPGVSGTDTQYF.

The chain is built from TRBV5-1 and TRBJ1-5; 7 bases align to TRBD1. CDR1 and CDR2 (germline): SGHRS, YFSETQ. Trimming removed 7 bases from V and 7 bases from J; junction bases left unmatched: 2. The CDR3 runs to 11 residues. In DNA, the CDR3 is TGCGCCAGCGAACAGGGGCAGCCCCAGCATTTT. Its translation: CASEQGQPQHF. Using reference TRBV5-1 and TRBJ1-5 for the parts outside the CDR3, the full variable domain is KAGVTQTPRYLIKTRGQQVTLSCSPISGHRSVSWYQQTPGQGLQFLFEYFSETQRNKGNFPGRFSGRQFSNSRSEMNVSTLELGDSALYLCASEQGQPQHFGDGTRLSIL.

V is TRBV19 and J is TRBJ1-1; a weak D match, TRBD1 (5 bases). Trimming took 4 bases from V and 11 from J, leaving 17 bases between them. CDR3 length equals 13 residues. Per germline, CDR1 LNHDA and CDR2 SQIVND (reference sequence). CDR3 nucleotide sequence: TGTGCCAGTAGTACTCGCTCGGAGGGGTGGGCTTTCTTT. Translation gives CASSTRSEGWAFF.

This rearrangement joins TRBV9 to TRBJ2-5; 13 nucleotides line up with TRBD2. The CDR3 is 16 amino acids. Germline CDR1 SGDLS, CDR2 YYNGEE. J was trimmed by 5 bases and V by 4 bases; bases with no gene match: 8. CDR3 protein: CASSPYTSGGAETQYF. CDR3 nucleotide sequence: TGTGCCAGCAGCCCATACACTAGCGGGGGGGCGGAGACCCAGTACTTC.

The chain combines TRBV13 with TRBJ2-7; D is possibly TRBD2 (5 bases). V lost 2 bases and J 0 bases, leaving 8 bases between the germline ends. Germline lookup yields CDR1 PRHDT and CDR2 FYEKMQ (reference sequence). The CDR3 extends over 14 amino acids. The CDR3 sequence: CASSLRRPSYEQYF. The DNA of the CDR3 is TGTGCCAGCAGCTTAAGGAGGCCCTCCTACGAGCAGTACTTC.

This clone appeared once. The rearrangement links TRBV5-3 to TRBJ1-5, with D hard to call. TRBV5-3 is designated an ORF whose function remains uncertain. Trimming took off 1 base at V and 11 bases at J, with 16 bases between the two ends. This CDR3 is 14 amino acids long. The CDR3 loop reads CARSLTEAGTAQHF. The DNA for the CDR3 is TGTGCCAGAAGCTTGACCGAGGCGGGCACGGCCCAGCATTTT.

This rearrangement joins TRBV7-3 to TRBJ2-6; D is uncertain. Per germline, CDR1 SGHTA and CDR2 FQGTGA. This CDR3 is built from 16 residues. With 0 bases removed from V and 0 bases from J, the gap between germline ends came to 6 bases. The chain's CDR3 is CASSLTGGSGANVLTF. CDR3 bases: TGTGCCAGCAGCTTAACTGGCGGCTCTGGGGCCAACGTCCTGACTTTC. Using reference TRBV7-3 and TRBJ2-6 for the parts outside the CDR3, the full variable domain is GAGVSQTPSNKVTEKGKYVELRCDPISGHTALYWYRQSLGQGPEFLIYFQGTGAADDSGLPNDRFFAVRPEGSVSTLKIQRTERGDSAVYLCASSLTGGSGANVLTFGAGSRLTVL.

The chain employs TRBV7-8 and TRBJ1-3; unclear D gene. V was cut by 4 bases and J by 0 bases, with 10 bases left in between. Germline CDR1 is SGHVS and CDR2 is FQNEAQ. This CDR3 contains 15 residues. CDR3 DNA sequence: TGTGCCAGCAGCTCGTTGGAGGGCTCTGGAAACACCATATATTTT. Encoded protein: CASSSLEGSGNTIYF.

The rearrangement joins TRBV28 to TRBJ2-3, with a possible D match to TRBD1 (5 bases). CDR3 size: 15 residues. The germline V and J ends were trimmed by 10 bases and 2 bases, with 19 bases remaining between them. The germline CDR1 and CDR2 sequences are MDHEN and SYDVKM. The CDR3 reads CATGQGAFSTDTQYF. DNA of the CDR3: TGTGCCACCGGCCAGGGCGCGTTCTCCACAGATACGCAGTATTTT.

The chain is built from TRBV10-3 and TRBJ2-2; 9 bases match TRBD2. Germline lookup yields CDR1 ENHRY and CDR2 SYGVKD. The V segment lost 4 bases and the J segment 0 bases; nucleotides outside the gene matches: 12. CDR3 size: 19 residues. CDR3 sequence reads: CAISAAFSGRAPNTGELFF. DNA for the CDR3: TGTGCCATCAGTGCCGCGTTTAGCGGGAGAGCACCGAACACCGGGGAGCTGTTTTTT.

The chain joins TRBV4-2 to TRBJ2-5, with a weak D call TRBD1 (6 bases). The V end lost 4 bases, the J end lost 1 base, and 10 bases lay between the germline ends. The CDR3 contains 14 residues. Germline CDR1 LGHNA, CDR2 YNFKEQ. The CDR3 nucleotides are TGTGCCAGCAGCCCGGAAGGGGGCCAAGAGACCCAGTACTTC. As protein: CASSPEGGQETQYF.

The gene calls are TRBV9 and TRBJ2-5; 8 positions agree with TRBD1. The CDR3 is 15 residues long. CDR1 and CDR2 from the germline V gene are SGDLS and YYNGEE. V was clipped by 3 bases and J by 5 bases; unmatched bases: 9. CDR3 in amino acids: CASSAGAGGVETQYF. The CDR3 nucleotides are TGTGCCAGCAGCGCTGGGGCAGGGGGCGTCGAGACCCAGTACTTC.

The rearrangement joins TRBV6-8 to TRBJ1-4; 9 bases are shared with TRBD1. Germline values: CDR1 MNHGY, CDR2 SAAAGT. This CDR3 has 16 amino acids. Losses at the gene ends were 4 bases for V and 6 bases for J; bases not matched to a gene: 9. The CDR3 coding sequence is TGTGCCAGCAGTTCCAGACAGGGGGGGGTGGATGAAAAACTGTTTTTT. This translates into CASSSRQGGVDEKLFF.

This sequence joins TRBV30 and TRBJ2-7, with D unclear. The CDR3 is 12 amino acids. The V and J ends lost 4 bases and 0 bases respectively, with 7 bases between them. Germline CDR1 reads GTSNPN; CDR2 reads SVGIG (reference sequence). The CDR3 region has the DNA TGTGCCTGGACGTTGAGCTCCTACGAGCAGTACTTC. Translation gives CAWTLSSYEQYF.

The V gene is TRBV11-3, the J gene TRBJ2-2, with D tentatively TRBD2 (5 bases). CDR1 is SGHNT, CDR2 YENEEA, per germline. V lost 0 bases, J lost 0 bases, and 14 bases lay in between. The CDR3 totals 18 residues. CDR3 sequence (DNA): TGTGCCAGCAGCTTAGATGTAAGAGGGAGCGCGAACACCGGGGAGCTGTTTTTT. The encoded protein is CASSLDVRGSANTGELFF.

The chain recombines TRBV9 with TRBJ2-3; possible D gene TRBD2, 5 bases. Trimming removed 0 bases from V and 1 base from J, with 9 bases in between. This CDR3 is 15 amino acids long. Per the germline V gene, CDR1 is SGDLS and CDR2 is YYNGEE. The CDR3 protein is CASSVAPRGTDTQYF. CDR3 nucleotide sequence: TGTGCCAGCAGCGTAGCCCCGAGGGGCACAGATACGCAGTATTTT.

The gene calls are TRBV9 and TRBJ2-7, with 9 bases aligning to TRBD2. CDR1 and CDR2 (germline): SGDLS, YYNGEE. The ends lost 0 bases at V and 2 bases at J; junction bases unmatched: 6. This CDR3 has 16 amino acids. In DNA form, the CDR3 reads TGTGCCAGCAGCGTAGTTTTGGCGGGAGGGCCCTACGAGCAGTACTTC. It yields the protein CASSVVLAGGPYEQYF.

The chain combines TRBV6-5 with TRBJ2-3; 7 bases agree with TRBD1. Germline CDR1 MNHEY, CDR2 SVGAGI. The ends lost 2 bases at V and 4 bases at J; junction bases unmatched: 6. The CDR3 spans 15 residues. CDR3 residues: CASSYHRQGADTQYF. In nucleotides, the CDR3 is TGTGCCAGCAGTTACCACCGTCAGGGGGCAGATACGCAGTATTTT.

The chain has TRBV27 and TRBJ2-7; D is perhaps TRBD1 (6 bases). The CDR3 contains 13 residues. Germline-derived CDR1 and CDR2 are MNHEY and SMNVEV (reference sequence). The V and J ends lost 3 bases and 3 bases respectively, with 9 bases between them. The CDR3 spells CASSLNRDYEQYF. The CDR3 coding sequence is TGTGCCAGCAGTTTGAACAGGGACTACGAGCAGTACTTC.

This chain links TRBV11-2 with TRBJ2-7; D is unclear. V dropped 3 bases and J dropped 0 bases, with 9 bases sitting between them. Per germline, CDR1 SGHAT and CDR2 FQNNGV. The CDR3 spans 14 residues. In DNA form, the CDR3 reads TGTGCCAGCAGCTTTTCGTATAGCTCCTACGAGCAGTACTTC. Its protein product is CASSFSYSSYEQYF.

The chain is built from TRBV5-1 and TRBJ1-1; maybe TRBD1 (6 bases). The germline V gene has CDR1 SGHRS and CDR2 YFSETQ. The CDR3 runs to 14 residues. Trimming cost V 2 bases and J 4 bases, with 12 bases left between them. This chain's CDR3 is CASSFLDSGTEAFF. For the CDR3, the DNA is TGCGCCAGCAGCTTCTTGGACAGCGGCACTGAAGCTTTCTTT.

The chain couples TRBV10-2 to TRBJ1-5, with 8 bases identical to TRBD1. CDR3 length: 14 amino acids. The V and J ends lost 7 bases and 6 bases, in that order; junction bases with no gene match: 8. Germline CDR1 is WSHSY and CDR2 is SAAADI. The CDR3 DNA reads as TGCGCCAGCACTGGACAGGGCGCCAGTCAGCCCCAGCATTTT. Translated: CASTGQGASQPQHF.

This clone was recorded a few times. This chain connects TRBV7-9 to TRBJ1-2; 9 bases line up with TRBD1. CDR1 SEHNR and CDR2 FQNEAQ come from the germline V gene (reference sequence). This CDR3 is 15 amino acids long. J gave up 6 bases and V 0 bases, and 5 bases lay outside the gene matches. The CDR3 nucleotides read TGTGCCAGCAGCTTAGCGTACAGGGGGCTAGATGGCTACACCTTC. Translating gives CASSLAYRGLDGYTF. Full variable domain (missing parts from reference TRBV7-9 and TRBJ1-2): DTGVSQNPRHKITKRGQNVTFRCDPISEHNRLYWYRQTLGQGPEFLTYFQNEAQLEKSRLLSDRFSAERPKGSFSTLEIQRTEQGDSAMYLCASSLAYRGLDGYTFGSGTRLTVV.

The chain combines TRBV4-1 with TRBJ1-2; TRBD1 aligns across 9 bases. This CDR3 region has 14 residues. Germline CDR1 reads MGHRA; CDR2 reads YSYEKL. Trimming at V came to 7 bases and at J to 2 bases, leaving 5 bases not matched to a gene. CDR3 amino acids: CASTQDRGNYGYTF. The CDR3 DNA is TGCGCCAGCACCCAGGACAGGGGCAACTATGGCTACACCTTC.

This sequence joins TRBV4-1 and TRBJ2-3; 12 nucleotides line up with TRBD2. V was pared by 1 base and J by 0 bases, with 14 bases of the junction left unmatched. The germline gives CDR1 MGHRA, CDR2 YSYEKL. This CDR3 is 21 amino acids long. The CDR3 is CASSQVLILAGGPPSTDTQYF. DNA of the CDR3: TGCGCCAGCAGCCAAGTCCTAATACTAGCGGGAGGTCCTCCTAGCACAGATACGCAGTATTTT.

The V call is TRBV5-1, the J call TRBJ2-7, with D perhaps TRBD2 (5 bases). CDR3 length: 14 amino acids. The germline V gene has CDR1 SGHRS and CDR2 YFSETQ. Trimming took off 0 bases at V and 4 bases at J, with 11 bases between the two ends. CDR3 coding DNA: TGCGCCAGCAGCTTGGGCGGGTCCGCTTACGAGCAGTACTTC. Translating gives CASSLGGSAYEQYF.

This sequence joins TRBV9 and TRBJ2-7; 10 nucleotides line up with TRBD2. The CDR3 sequence is 18 residues long. The germline gives CDR1 SGDLS, CDR2 YYNGEE. Unmatched junction bases numbered 13, after V lost 0 bases and J lost 4 bases. CDR3 amino acids: CASSVGLAGERLRYEQYF. For the CDR3, the DNA is TGTGCCAGCAGCGTAGGGCTAGCGGGGGAGCGGTTGAGGTACGAGCAGTACTTC.

The rearrangement links TRBV30 to TRBJ1-4; D not resolved. The CDR3 consists of 13 residues. Germline V gene lookup returns CDR1 GTSNPN and CDR2 SVGIG (reference sequence). With 4 bases removed from V and 6 bases from J, the gap between germline ends came to 12 bases. In DNA, the CDR3 is TGTGCCTGGAACCCGGGGAGGGATGAAAAACTGTTTTTT. The encoded protein is CAWNPGRDEKLFF.

The chain is built from TRBV28 and TRBJ1-5; TRBD1 matches 12 bases. The CDR3 has 14 amino acids. J was trimmed by 7 bases and V by 9 bases; bases with no gene match: 7. From germline, CDR1 is MDHEN and CDR2 SYDVKM. The CDR3 DNA is TGTGCCAGTGACCGGGACAGGGGGCACCAGCCCCAGCATTTT. The encoded protein is CASDRDRGHQPQHF.

The chain recombines TRBV27 with TRBJ1-2; 10 bases agree with TRBD1. Germline lookup yields CDR1 MNHEY and CDR2 SMNVEV (reference sequence). The V and J ends lost 5 bases and 2 bases, in that order; junction bases with no gene match: 5. The CDR3 length is 15 residues. The CDR3 DNA sequence: TGTGCCAGCAGTGGCCTGGGACAGGGGAACTATGGCTACACCTTC. Protein sequence: CASSGLGQGNYGYTF.

The V gene is TRBV9, the J gene TRBJ2-1; 12 nucleotides line up with TRBD2. The trim removed 4 bases at V and 1 base at J, leaving 6 bases unmatched. Per the germline V gene, CDR1 is SGDLS and CDR2 is YYNGEE. The CDR3 length is 17 residues. CDR3: CASSPGLAGSSYNEQFF. DNA for the CDR3: TGTGCCAGCAGCCCTGGACTAGCGGGATCGTCCTACAATGAGCAGTTCTTC.